The 16 T cell receptor beta chains given below trace back to one sample, sequenced in a study of vaccination and CD4 T cells after COVID-19. Once obtained from cultured CD4+ T cells, the DNA was sequenced using the Oncomine TCR Beta short-read assay. TCRdb recomputed calls from the PCR reads with MiXCR, one row per CDR3 protein. Counted here are under 11,000 distinct CDR3 sequences, 56% occurring once; the ten biggest clones make up over 20%. Treatment meaning: roughly 10-day PBMC culture with coronavirus spike peptide pools or control peptides (ViraFEST assay). These TCRs' antigens remain unknown. Sequencing input: CD4+ T cells from blood, cultured in vitro. These receptors came from a human donor who had recovered from COVID-19.

There are a few counts of this clonotype. The J gene is TRBJ1-2, the V gene TRBV6-1, with 7 nucleotides matching TRBD1. The CDR3 has 13 amino acids. Germline V gene data show CDR1 as MNHNS and CDR2 as SASEGT. After removal of 10 bases from V and 5 bases from J, the junction contained 10 bases not matched to a gene. CDR3 sequence (DNA): TGTGCCACCACTCGCGACAGGGCATATGGCTACACCTTC. Its protein is CATTRDRAYGYTF.

By sample fraction, this clonotype is hyperexpanded. The V and J genes are TRBV7-2 and TRBJ2-3; the D is unclear. V lost 4 bases, J lost 2 bases, and 7 bases lay in between. Looked up from germline, CDR1 is SGHTA and CDR2 is FQGNSA. This CDR3 is built from 13 residues. CDR3 sequence reads: CASSSPLTDTQYF. The CDR3 DNA follows: TGTGCCAGCAGCTCCCCCCTCACAGATACGCAGTATTTT.

The rearrangement joins TRBV10-3 to TRBJ2-3, with D unresolved. Germline CDR1 ENHRY, CDR2 SYGVKD. The CDR3 is 13 amino acids. Trimming pared 4 bases from V and 2 bases from J, leaving 7 bases between. This CDR3 is CAISGATTDTQYF. The CDR3 DNA follows: TGTGCCATCAGTGGGGCGACCACAGATACGCAGTATTTT.

This chain uses TRBV20-1 with TRBJ2-2, with 14 nucleotides matching TRBD2. The CDR3 contains 19 residues. V gave up 6 bases and J gave up 5 bases; unmatched junction bases: 17. Germline V gene lookup returns CDR1 DFQATT and CDR2 SNEGSKA (reference sequence). The DNA for the CDR3 is TGCAGTGCCCCCGGGACTAGCGGGAGAATTGGGGGTGGTACCGGGGAGCTGTTTTTT. This encodes CSAPGTSGRIGGGTGELFF.

This chain links TRBV15 with TRBJ1-3, with D tentatively TRBD1 (5 bases). V was cut by 1 base and J by 2 bases, with 12 bases left in between. The CDR3 extends over 16 amino acids. The germline V gene encodes CDR1 LNHNV and CDR2 YYDKDF (reference sequence). The CDR3 sequence: CATSRGQGPAGNTIYF. The CDR3 DNA reads as TGTGCCACCAGCAGAGGTCAGGGACCTGCTGGAAACACCATATATTTT.

The CDR3 reads CATAQWGDTQYF. CDR3 DNA: TGTGCCACTGCACAGTGGGGAGATACGCAGTATTTT. The rearrangement links TRBV24-1 to TRBJ2-3; D ambiguous. Germline loops: CDR1 KGHDR, CDR2 SFDVKD. CDR3 length: 12 residues. V was pared by 10 bases and J by 5 bases, with 12 bases between.

The chain carries TRBV10-1 and TRBJ1-6; a possible D gene is TRBD1 (5 bases). The CDR3 loop spans 14 amino acids. Germline V gene sequence: CDR1 WNHNN, CDR2 SYGVQD (reference sequence). Trimming stripped 6 bases from V and 5 bases from J, with 11 bases between. The CDR3 nucleotides read TGCGCCAGCAGAGCCCCAGGGAATAATTCACCCCTCCACTTT. Protein: CASRAPGNNSPLHF.

This rearrangement joins TRBV2 to TRBJ1-5; D is unresolved. V lost 8 bases, J lost 5 bases, and 13 bases lay in between. CDR1 and CDR2 (germline): SNHLY, FYNNEI. The CDR3 length is 13 residues. CDR3 nucleotide sequence: TGTGCCAGCGTAATAGACGGTTATCAGCCCCAGCATTTT. This sequence encodes CASVIDGYQPQHF.

CDR3 coding DNA: TGTGCCAGTAGTCCCCTAGCGGGGGAGACGTTCGAGCAGTACTTC. Its protein is CASSPLAGETFEQYF. The V gene is TRBV19, the J gene TRBJ2-7; 10 nucleotides align to TRBD2. Trimming took 5 bases from V and 6 from J; bases not matched to a gene: 10. The CDR3 length is 15 residues. Germline CDR1 LNHDA, CDR2 SQIVND (reference sequence).

The chain carries TRBV6-5 and TRBJ2-7; 11 nucleotides match TRBD1. The CDR3 is 17 amino acids. Germline V gene lookup returns CDR1 MNHEY and CDR2 SVGAGI. The V segment lost 2 bases and the J segment 0 bases; nucleotides outside the gene matches: 6. The CDR3 sequence: CASSYRAGTGGSYEQYF. The CDR3 DNA is TGTGCCAGCAGTTACCGGGCAGGGACAGGGGGCTCCTACGAGCAGTACTTC.

The chain combines TRBV7-9 with TRBJ1-5; the D is unclear. Germline assignment: CDR1 SEHNR and CDR2 FQNEAQ (reference sequence). The CDR3 extends over 11 amino acids. Trimming removed 5 bases from V and 9 bases from J, with 8 bases in between. The CDR3 coding sequence is TGTGCCAGCAGCCGAGAGGGGCCCCAGCATTTT. Amino acids: CASSREGPQHF. Full variable domain (outside the CDR3, taken from reference TRBV7-9 and TRBJ1-5): DTGVSQNPRHKITKRGQNVTFRCDPISEHNRLYWYRQTLGQGPEFLTYFQNEAQLEKSRLLSDRFSAERPKGSFSTLEIQRTEQGDSAMYLCASSREGPQHFGDGTRLSIL.

The chain links TRBV7-9 to TRBJ1-1; the D gene is possibly TRBD1 (6 bases). The germline V gene encodes CDR1 SEHNR and CDR2 FQNEAQ (reference sequence). Trimming removed 3 bases from V and 3 bases from J, with 20 bases in between. The CDR3 is 17 residues long. In DNA form, the CDR3 reads TGTGCCAGCAGCTTTTTCAGGGGCGGAGGCCCGGACACTGAAGCTTTCTTT. Protein product: CASSFFRGGGPDTEAFF. The whole variable domain, filled in from reference TRBV7-9 and TRBJ1-1, reads DTGVSQNPRHKITKRGQNVTFRCDPISEHNRLYWYRQTLGQGPEFLTYFQNEAQLEKSRLLSDRFSAERPKGSFSTLEIQRTEQGDSAMYLCASSFFRGGGPDTEAFFGQGTRLTVV.

The V and J genes are TRBV28 and TRBJ1-2; 8 bases are a match to TRBD1. Per the germline V gene, CDR1 is MDHEN and CDR2 is SYDVKM. The CDR3 spans 14 residues. Trimming cost V 6 bases and J 2 bases; bases outside gene matches: 5. Here the CDR3 reads CASSSTGDNYGYTF. CDR3 nucleotides: TGTGCCAGCAGCTCGACAGGGGACAACTATGGCTACACCTTC.

This chain joins TRBV20-1 and TRBJ1-3, with no clear D. Trimming cost V 5 bases and J 4 bases, with 9 bases left between them. The germline gives CDR1 DFQATT, CDR2 SNEGSKA (reference sequence). The CDR3 sequence is 12 residues long. Written as DNA, the CDR3 is TGCAGTGCTCCGGGTGGAGGAAACACCATATATTTT. Protein: CSAPGGGNTIYF.

The chain employs TRBV7-2 and TRBJ2-3, with 8 bases matching TRBD2. Germline trimming cut 5 bases from V and 0 bases from J; bases unmatched to any gene: 10. CDR3 length equals 17 residues. Germline loops: CDR1 SGHTA, CDR2 FQGNSA. CDR3 coding DNA: TGTGCCAGCAGCAACCGAATTAGCGGGGCAAGCACAGATACGCAGTATTTT. Translation: CASSNRISGASTDTQYF.

The chain carries TRBV21-1 and TRBJ2-7; TRBD1, the table's D call, was not compared with the DNA. TRBV21-1 is described as a pseudogene. This CDR3 contains 16 residues. CDR3 residues: CASSKDGGSLVYEQYF. In DNA form, the CDR3 reads TGTGCCAGCAGCAAAGACGGGGGTTCCTTAGTCTACGAGCAGTACTTC.